The clone carrying this TCR beta chain has a single count. The CDR3 runs to 17 residues. CDR1 and CDR2 (germline): KGHDR, SFDVKD. The V gene end was trimmed by 4 bases and the J gene end by 4 bases; junction bases not matched to a gene: 10. The data are from a study of blood T cell repertoires in COVID-19. Study-wide context: The United States, Italy and Spain provided the acute and convalescent COVID-19 samples. From T cells, B-cell-depleted T cells, or PBMCs came the material, which was cDNA or gDNA.

Source study methods: Counts of nucleated cells, estimated from reference gene primer amplification, were obtained. Libraries were prepared by immunoSEQ multiplex PCR; TCRdb keeps only in-frame clonotypes and omits some of them. V, J and clone size derive from that table, while D and trimming were established from the DNA sequence. Found here are under 200,000 clones, about 74% of them singletons; the top ten hold approximately 8%. Material for sequencing was peripheral blood. The rearrangement joins TRBV24-1 to TRBJ2-1; 9 positions match TRBD1. The clonotype was recovered from a man between 60 and 75 years old with acute or convalescent COVID-19. CDR3 protein: CATSDPAGTGRYNEQFF. CDR3 nucleotides: TGTGCCACCAGTGACCCTGCCGGGACAGGGAGATACAATGAGCAGTTCTTC.